This paragraph reports one T cell receptor (beta chain). The antigen remains unidentified. Assay used: immunoSEQ multiplex PCR; TCRdb lists only in-frame clones, some missing. This table holds around 76,000 clones, about 89% found once. V was shortened by 1 base and J by 2 bases, with 12 bases between the two germline ends. The CDR3 contains 15 residues. Germline CDR1 LGHNA, CDR2 YNFKEQ. These data belong to a study of resident and recirculating memory T cells in vitiligo. Study-wide results and caveats: TCR sequences were not conserved across biopsy sites or patients. No unique dominant TCR clone was found in vitiligo lesions.

The sample comprised blood. The TCR comes from a male donor with vitiligo. V and J are TRBV4-2 and TRBJ2-7; no firm D call. Here the CDR3 DNA reads TGTGCCAGCAGCCAAGCAGAACGCCAGGCCTACGAGCAGTACTTC. Its protein product is CASSQAERQAYEQYF.